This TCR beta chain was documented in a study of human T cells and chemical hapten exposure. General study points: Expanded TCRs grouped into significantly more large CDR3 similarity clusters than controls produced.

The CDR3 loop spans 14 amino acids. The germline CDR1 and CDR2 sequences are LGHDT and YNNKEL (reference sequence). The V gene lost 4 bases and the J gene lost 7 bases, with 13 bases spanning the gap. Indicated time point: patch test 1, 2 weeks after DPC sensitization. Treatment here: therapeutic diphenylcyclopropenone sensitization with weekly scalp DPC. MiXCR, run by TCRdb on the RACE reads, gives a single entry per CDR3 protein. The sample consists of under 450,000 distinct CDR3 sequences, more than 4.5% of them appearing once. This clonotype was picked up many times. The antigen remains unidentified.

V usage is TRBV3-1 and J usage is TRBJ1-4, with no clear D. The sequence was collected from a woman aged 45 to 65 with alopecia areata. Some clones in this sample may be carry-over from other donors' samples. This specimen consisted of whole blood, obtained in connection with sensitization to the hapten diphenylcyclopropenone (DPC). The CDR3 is CASSPRAYLEKLFF. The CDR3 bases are TGTGCCAGCAGCCCTAGGGCATATCTTGAAAAACTGTTTTTT. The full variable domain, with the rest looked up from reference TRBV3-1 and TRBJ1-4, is DTAVSQTPKYLVTQMGNDKSIKCEQNLGHDTMYWYKQDSKKFLKIMFSYNNKELIINETVPNRFSPKSPDKAHLNLHINSLELGDSAVYFCASSPRAYLEKLFFGSGTQLSVL.